This T cell receptor (beta chain) was sequenced during a study of cytomegalovirus exposure and HLA in healthy donors. Trimming pared 5 bases from V and 0 bases from J, leaving 15 bases between. CDR1 and CDR2 (germline): SEHNR, FQNEAQ (reference sequence). This CDR3 has 16 amino acids. Here immunoSEQ multiplex PCR was the method, and the copy in TCRdb shows in-frame clones only, minus some. The sample carries about 65,000 clones, around 95% recorded once. The receptor's source is a man aged 18 to 30 in good health and CMV-seropositive. Sample: PBMCs. The chain joins TRBV7-9 to TRBJ2-3; D is possibly TRBD1 (6 bases). CDR3 loop: CASSEVQGTSTDTQYF. The CDR3 region has the DNA TGTGCCAGCAGCGAAGTACAGGGAACTAGCACAGATACGCAGTATTTT. The full variable domain, its missing parts supplied by reference TRBV7-9 and TRBJ2-3, is DTGVSQNPRHKITKRGQNVTFRCDPISEHNRLYWYRQTLGQGPEFLTYFQNEAQLEKSRLLSDRFSAERPKGSFSTLEIQRTEQGDSAMYLCASSEVQGTSTDTQYFGPGTRLTVL.